A single sample is the source of the 9 T cell receptor beta chains below, sequenced in a study of CXCR3-negative and CXCR3-positive naive CD8 T cells. General study points: Comparison of naive cells showed more hydrophobic TRB CDR3s in CXCR3-positive than in CXCR3-negative naive cells.

No antigen is known for these receptors. 5' RACE that incorporated UMI labels was used to prepare the TRB cDNA libraries. TCRdb reanalyzed the 5' RACE reads and collapses them to one entry per CDR3 protein, without DNA. The listing contains some 68,000 distinct CDR3 sequences. Sequencing used naive CXCR3+ CD8+ T cells from blood. Subset in this sample: CD45RO-CCR7+CD27+CD95- naive CD8+ T cells expressing CXCR3 (TNR3+). The receptors derive from a human donor in good health. Some clones in this sample may be carry-over from other donors' samples.

The rearrangement links TRBV7-3 to TRBJ2-1; there is no DNA to check the TCRdb D call of TRBD1. The CDR3 is 15 amino acids. From germline, CDR1 is SGHTA and CDR2 FQGTGA. CDR3 residues: CASSSGQGINNEQFF. The variable domain in full, completed from reference TRBV7-3 and TRBJ2-1, reads GAGVSQTPSNKVTEKGKYVELRCDPISGHTALYWYRQSLGQGPEFLIYFQGTGAADDSGLPNDRFFAVRPEGSVSTLKIQRTERGDSAVYLCASSSGQGINNEQFFGPGTRLTVL.

The chain couples TRBV12-3 or TRBV12-4 to TRBJ2-1; with no DNA, the TCRdb D assignment of TRBD2 cannot be verified. This CDR3 comprises 16 residues. CDR3 loop: CASSLALASINNEQFF.

The chain links TRBV20-1 to TRBJ1-1; as DNA is missing, the TRBD1 call by TCRdb cannot be tested. This CDR3 spans 14 amino acids. Germline CDR1 and CDR2: DFQATT and SNEGSKA (reference sequence). CDR3 sequence: CSAKPLGGLAEAFF.

The rearrangement uses TRBV5-4 and TRBJ2-1; TCRdb's assignment of TRBD1 cannot be checked, as there is no DNA. The CDR3 has 12 residues. Germline V CDR1 and CDR2: SGHNT, YYREEE (reference sequence). The CDR3 here is CASSPLGQEQFF.

Considering frequency, this clonotype is medium-sized. The chain is built from TRBV2 and TRBJ1-1; TCRdb's D gene call, TRBD1, goes unchecked for lack of DNA. Germline V gene data show CDR1 as SNHLY and CDR2 as FYNNEI. The CDR3 covers 15 residues. The CDR3 spells CASRMTGGPNTEAFF. Supplemented by reference TRBV2 and TRBJ1-1, the full variable domain reads EPEVTQTPSHQVTQMGQEVILRCVPISNHLYFYWYRQILGQKVEFLVSFYNNEISEKSEIFDDQFSVERPDGSNFTLKIRSTKLEDSAMYFCASRMTGGPNTEAFFGQGTRLTVV.

The chain combines TRBV29-1 with TRBJ1-2; TCRdb designates TRBD1, a call that cannot be tested without DNA. The CDR3 spans 14 residues. Germline CDR1 is SQVTM and CDR2 is ANQGSEA. The CDR3 region is CRKPEQGCSYGYTF.

This rearrangement joins TRBV19 to TRBJ2-2; absent DNA, TCRdb's TRBD1 call cannot be checked. CDR1 and CDR2 (germline): LNHDA, SQIVND (reference sequence). CDR3 length: 13 residues. The chain's CDR3 is CASDPTGAGELFF.

This chain connects TRBV30 to TRBJ1-1; TCRdb's D gene call, TRBD1, goes unchecked for lack of DNA. From germline, CDR1 is GTSNPN and CDR2 SVGIG (reference sequence). The CDR3 is 13 amino acids. The CDR3 region is CAWMEGAGTEAFF.

The chain is built from TRBV29-1 and TRBJ1-1; the D gene TCRdb calls, TRBD1, cannot be checked with no DNA. The CDR3 totals 14 residues. Germline loops: CDR1 SQVTM, CDR2 ANQGSEA. The CDR3: CSVTGRAESTEAFF.